This T cell receptor beta chain was observed in a study of T cell changes during pregnancy in multiple sclerosis (dated by TCRdb to between 2019 and 2020). Background for the entire study: In women with multiple sclerosis, the researchers looked at how the T cell repertoire shifted as pregnancy progressed.

Taken from the germline V gene, the CDR1 and CDR2 loops are SGHTA and FQGTGA. Measured from the cysteine to the phenylalanine, the CDR3 is 14 residues long. Only the CDR3 DNA is retained, 42 bases long and in frame from the first base. For this chain, trimming is 5 bases at the V end and 5 bases at the J end, and the number of junction bases without a gene match is 6. Points on this clone: What this receptor recognizes is not known. No much larger clonotype is one base removed from it; base qualities were not supplied.

The receptor library was made with the immunoSEQ multiplex PCR assay. TCRdb took over this immuneACCESS table, retaining in-frame rearrangements with V and J assigned. Such tables are incomplete; in checked studies, under half of the missing clones stem from an unresolved V gene, and the remainder is unexplained. This sample comprises about 40,000 clones, about nine tenths of them detected only once. Around 0.5% of the sample is taken by the ten largest. The chain is assembled from TRBV7-3 and TRBJ2-1, and 7 bases in between align with TRBD2. This TCR derives from a female donor with multiple sclerosis, enrolled in a pregnancy study. Specimen: CD4+ T cells from peripheral blood mononuclear cells, collected in the first trimester of pregnancy. The CDR3 loop reads CASSRDYNNNEQFF. The DNA sequence is as follows: TGTGCCAGCAGCAGGGACTACAACAACAATGAGCAGTTCTTC.